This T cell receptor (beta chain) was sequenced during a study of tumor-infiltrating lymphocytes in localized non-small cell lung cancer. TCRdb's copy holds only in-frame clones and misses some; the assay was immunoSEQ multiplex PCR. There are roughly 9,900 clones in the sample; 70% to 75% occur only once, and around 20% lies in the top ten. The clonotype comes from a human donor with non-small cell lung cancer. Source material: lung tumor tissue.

The CDR3 spells CASSTNRAGELFF. CDR3 nucleotides: TGTGCCAGCAGCACAAACAGGGCCGGGGAGCTGTTTTTT. V and J are TRBV5-6 and TRBJ2-2, with TRBD1 as a possible D gene (6 bases). The V gene lost 4 bases and the J gene lost 6 bases, with 10 bases spanning the gap. Per the germline V gene, CDR1 is SGHDT and CDR2 is YYEEEE. The CDR3 loop spans 13 amino acids. Using reference TRBV5-6 and TRBJ2-2 for the parts outside the CDR3, the full variable domain is DAGVTQSPTHLIKTRGQQVTLRCSPKSGHDTVSWYQQALGQGPQFIFQYYEEEERQRGNFPDRFSGHQFPNYSSELNVNALLLGDSALYLCASSTNRAGELFFGEGSRLTVL.